This T cell receptor beta chain comes out of a study of T cell responses to AZD1222 COVID-19 vaccine. Germline-derived CDR1 and CDR2 are MDHEN and SYDVKM. CDR3 length: 15 residues. Trimming shortened V by 1 base and J by 4 bases, and 13 bases separated the two germline ends. The method was immunoSEQ multiplex PCR; TCRdb's version includes in-frame clones alone and lacks a portion of them. This table has 140,000 or so clones, about 91% appearing once. Sample: peripheral blood, taken on day 0 of AZD1222 vaccination. This chain joins TRBV28 and TRBJ2-5; either TRBD1 or TRBD2 may fit D (7 bases each). This clonotype was obtained from an adult in good health. The CDR3 coding sequence is TGTGCCAGCAGTTTATTGGCAGGGGGGGGAGAGACCCAGTACTTC. It codes for CASSLLAGGGETQYF. The variable domain in full, completed from reference TRBV28 and TRBJ2-5, reads DVKVTQSSRYLVKRTGEKVFLECVQDMDHENMFWYRQDPGLGLRLIYFSYDVKMKEKGDIPEGYSVSREKKERFSLILESASTNQTSMYLCASSLLAGGGETQYFGPGTRLLVL.